These T cell receptor beta chains were read from a single sample in a study of OX40 agonist ivuxolimab in advanced cancers. The assay was immunoSEQ multiplex PCR, and TCRdb's table has in-frame clones only and misses some. The table lists tens of thousands of clones, approximately 80% of them singletons. The sample consisted of CD4+ or CD8+ T cells sorted from blood, taken in a trial of the OX40 agonist ivuxolimab. The receptors shown here come from an adult with an advanced solid tumor such as melanoma, head and neck, liver or kidney cancer. The CDR3 runs from the conserved cysteine through the conserved F or W. A D gene is named only where the DNA matches it firmly. Clone size is given for some rows only: seen once, a few or many times, or a class if the clone is expanded.

size	D	J	length	V	CDR3	DNA
.	TRBD2	TRBJ2-3	17	TRBV28	CASSSLAGGLGTDTQYF	TGTGCCAGCAGTTCTCTAGCGGGGGGCCTCGGCACAGATACGCAGTATTTT
.	.	TRBJ2-3	14	TRBV9	CASSVVAAADTQYF	TGTGCCAGCAGCGTAGTTGCGGCGGCAGATACGCAGTATTTT
.	.	TRBJ2-1	12	TRBV29-1	CSVGGGPNEQFF	TGCAGCGTGGGGGGTGGGCCCAATGAGCAGTTCTTC
.	.	TRBJ2-2	15	TRBV10-1	CASSESGYGTGELFF	TGCGCCAGCAGTGAGTCTGGCTATGGGACCGGGGAGCTGTTTTTT
once	.	TRBJ2-1	15	TRBV9	CASSVVGGSYNEQFF	TGTGCCAGCAGCGTAGTCGGGGGCTCCTACAATGAGCAGTTCTTC
.	TRBD1	TRBJ2-7	14	TRBV10-1	CASRGDRVFDEQYF	TGCGCCAGCAGGGGGGACAGGGTTTTCGACGAGCAGTACTTC
once	TRBD1	TRBJ1-3	15	TRBV10-1	CASSEQGARGNTIYF	TGCGCCAGCAGTGAACAGGGGGCCCGTGGAAACACCATATATTTT
.	.	TRBJ2-3	13	TRBV5-1	CASMVTSTDTQYF	TGCGCCAGCATGGTGACTAGCACAGATACGCAGTATTTT
.	TRBD2	TRBJ2-1	11	TRBV29-1	CRATSGGEQFF	TGCAGAGCGACTAGCGGGGGAGAGCAGTTCTTC
few	.	TRBJ2-3	14	TRBV28	CASSLVQGEGTQYF	TGTGCCAGCAGTTTAGTGCAGGGTGAGGGTACGCAGTATTTT
few	TRBD1	TRBJ2-7	13	TRBV6-6	CASSWGQGYEQYF	TGTGCCAGCAGCTGGGGACAGGGCTACGAGCAGTACTTC
.	.	TRBJ1-4	14	TRBV19	CASSKGHLNEKLFF	TGTGCCAGTAGTAAAGGACACCTTAATGAAAAACTGTTTTTT
few	TRBD1	TRBJ2-5	15	TRBV27	CASSIEGQRQETQYF	TGTGCCAGCAGCATAGAGGGACAGAGACAAGAGACCCAGTACTTC
once	.	TRBJ1-6	16	TRBV21-1	CASSKGEVGEASPLHF	TGTGCCAGCAGCAAAGGCGAGGTTGGAGAGGCTTCACCCCTCCACTTT
.	.	TRBJ2-1	17	TRBV11-3	CASSLDQQTGGYNEQFF	TGTGCCAGCAGCTTAGATCAGCAGACCGGGGGTTACAATGAGCAGTTCTTC
.	TRBD1	TRBJ2-7	14	TRBV5-1	CASSLGQGLYEQYF	TGCGCCAGCAGCTTAGGACAGGGACTCTACGAGCAGTACTTC
.	.	TRBJ2-5	14	TRBV5-1	CASSFGQGQETQYF	TGCGCCAGCAGCTTTGGTCAGGGGCAAGAGACCCAGTACTTC
few	TRBD1	TRBJ2-3	13	TRBV6-5	CASSFGQGGTQYF	TGTGCCAGCAGTTTCGGACAGGGCGGTACGCAGTATTTT
.	.	TRBJ2-5	13	TRBV6-5	CASSYGVSGTQYF	TGTGCCAGCAGTTACGGGGTTTCAGGGACCCAGTACTTC
.	TRBD1	TRBJ1-5	14	TRBV19	CASTAGTGNQPQHF	TGTGCCAGTACCGCCGGGACAGGGAATCAGCCCCAGCATTTT
.	.	TRBJ2-7	14	TRBV11-3	CASSLDSQAYEQYF	TGTGCCAGCAGCTTAGATTCACAGGCCTACGAGCAGTACTTC
.	TRBD1	TRBJ2-7	14	TRBV10-3	CATRGQGTSYEQYF	TGTGCCACCAGGGGACAGGGTACTTCCTACGAGCAGTACTTC
.	.	TRBJ2-3	16	TRBV25-1	CASSRDGTPFTDTQYF	TGTGCCAGCTCCCGGGACGGAACCCCTTTCACAGATACGCAGTATTTT
.	TRBD1	TRBJ1-2	15	TRBV29-1	CSAAPGQETNYGYTF	TGCAGCGCGGCGCCGGGACAGGAGACTAACTATGGCTACACCTTC
few	.	TRBJ1-6	13	TRBV6-5	CASRPTGSSPLHF	TGTGCCAGCAGACCTACAGGGTCCTCACCCCTCCACTTT
.	.	TRBJ2-2	12	TRBV6-1	CASSDVTGELFF	TGTGCCAGCAGTGATGTAACCGGGGAGCTGTTTTTT
.	.	TRBJ2-7	10	TRBV28	CASSFNEQYF	TGTGCCAGCAGTTTCAACGAGCAGTACTTC
.	TRBD1	TRBJ1-1	14	TRBV18	CASSPGDRGRGAFF	TGTGCCAGCTCACCGGGGGACAGGGGGCGGGGAGCTTTCTTT
.	TRBD1	TRBJ2-1	18	TRBV5-1	CASSLGTGDRKPYNEQFF	TGCGCCAGCAGCCTGGGGACAGGGGACAGAAAACCCTACAATGAGCAGTTCTTC
few	.	TRBJ1-5	10	TRBV19	CASRFPCLHF	TGTGCCAGTAGATTCCCCTGTCTGCATTTT
.	TRBD1	TRBJ2-5	15	TRBV5-1	CASSSGNGQGLTQYF	TGCGCCAGCAGCTCAGGAAATGGACAGGGGTTGACCCAGTACTTC
.	TRBD1	TRBJ1-1	13	TRBV10-3	CAIVDRAYTEAFF	TGTGCCATCGTTGACAGGGCCTACACTGAAGCTTTCTTT
.	TRBD2	TRBJ2-7	17	TRBV11-3	CASSLVQGTSGVHEQYF	TGTGCCAGCAGCTTAGTCCAGGGGACTAGCGGGGTCCACGAGCAGTACTTC
.	TRBD1	TRBJ2-7	14	TRBV2	CASSPGGANYEQYF	TGTGCCAGCAGCCCAGGGGGCGCGAACTACGAGCAGTACTTC
.	TRBD2	TRBJ2-2	17	TRBV18	CASSLLTSGDDTGELFF	TGTGCCAGCTCACTCTTAACTAGCGGGGATGACACCGGGGAGCTGTTTTTT
.	TRBD2	TRBJ2-3	16	TRBV7-2	CASSLVGRGGQNTQYF	TGTGCCAGCAGCTTAGTTGGTCGGGGGGGCCAAAATACGCAGTATTTT
few	.	TRBJ1-5	13	TRBV6-1	CASRRDSNQPQHF	TGTGCCAGCAGGAGGGACAGCAATCAGCCCCAGCATTTT
once	TRBD1	TRBJ2-4	13	TRBV7-2	CASRTGVENIQYF	TGTGCCAGCCGGACAGGGGTGGAAAACATTCAGTACTTC
.	.	TRBJ1-6	14	TRBV19	CASSIESFNSPLHF	TGTGCCAGTAGTATAGAAAGCTTTAATTCACCCCTCCACTTT
.	.	TRBJ1-3	15	TRBV11-2	CASSFSRLSGNTIYF	TGTGCCAGCAGCTTTTCTCGTCTCTCTGGAAACACCATATATTTT
.	.	TRBJ1-1	14	TRBV19	CASSIRAENTEAFF	TGTGCCAGTAGTATTAGAGCGGAAAACACTGAAGCTTTCTTT
few	.	TRBJ2-3	15	TRBV11-3	CASSSAGGSTDTQYF	TGTGCCAGCAGCTCAGCAGGAGGGAGCACAGATACGCAGTATTTT